Listed below are T cell receptor beta chains from one sample, sequenced in a study of cytomegalovirus exposure and HLA in healthy donors. Here immunoSEQ multiplex PCR was the method, and the copy in TCRdb shows in-frame clones only, minus some. The sample consists of 80,000 to 100,000 clones, around three quarters of them appearing once. Sequences were obtained from PBMCs. The receptors come from a male donor in good health and CMV-seropositive. Each CDR3 is given with its conserved first and last residue. A D gene is named only where the DNA matches it firmly. Rows may omit the clone size; those that give it use once, few, many or a size class.

NA	NA	TRBJ2-5	TRBV6-1	CASTDWDIQETQYF	TGTGCCAGCACCGACTGGGACATACAAGAGACCCAGTACTTC
NA	NA	TRBJ2-5	TRBV19	CASSTEETQYF	TGTGCCAGTAGTACCGAAGAGACCCAGTACTTC
few	NA	TRBJ2-2	TRBV6-6	CASSLGQGRGTGELFF	TGTGCCAGCAGTCTCGGCCAGGGGCGAGGCACCGGGGAGCTGTTTTTT
NA	TRBD1	TRBJ1-4	TRBV5-1	CASSHRQGRATNEKLFF	TGCGCCAGCAGCCACAGACAGGGGCGGGCAACTAATGAAAAACTGTTTTTT
NA	NA	TRBJ2-7	TRBV19	CASRSTQLQSYEQYF	TGTGCAAGTCGGAGCACTCAGCTGCAGTCCTACGAGCAGTACTTC
NA	TRBD1	TRBJ2-7	TRBV18	CASSPGDRGYEQYF	TGTGCCAGCTCCCCAGGGGACAGGGGTTACGAGCAGTACTTC
NA	NA	TRBJ2-2	TRBV10-1	CASGKEVTGELFF	TGCGCCAGCGGGAAGGAGGTCACCGGGGAGCTGTTTTTT
NA	TRBD2	TRBJ2-5	TRBV11-2	CASSLGSGGASKTQYF	TGTGCCAGCAGCTTAGGGTCCGGGGGGGCAAGCAAGACCCAGTACTTC
NA	TRBD1	TRBJ1-6	TRBV27	CASSRGGGVNSPLHF	TGTGCCAGCAGCCGCGGAGGGGGCGTTAATTCACCCCTCCACTTT
few	NA	TRBJ1-1	TRBV5-6	CASSLKGWSRGNTEAFF	TGTGCCAGCAGCTTGAAGGGATGGAGCCGGGGGAACACTGAAGCTTTCTTT
NA	TRBD2	TRBJ2-7	TRBV18	CASSTGLAYEQYF	TGTGCCAGCTCAACAGGACTAGCCTACGAGCAGTACTTC
NA	TRBD1	TRBJ1-1	TRBV19	CASSIATDRASTEAFF	TGTGCCAGTAGTATAGCTACGGACAGGGCGAGCACTGAAGCTTTCTTT
NA	NA	TRBJ1-1	TRBV4-3	CASSQDLLNTEAFF	TGCGCCAGCAGTCAGGATTTACTGAACACTGAAGCTTTCTTT
NA	NA	TRBJ2-1	TRBV6-5	CASSNEPSRQFF	TGTGCCAGCAGTAACGAGCCTTCCCGCCAGTTCTTC
few	NA	TRBJ1-3	TRBV6-1	CASRGGRGNTIYF	TGTGCCAGCAGGGGGGGAAGGGGAAACACCATATATTTT
NA	NA	TRBJ2-2	TRBV6-5	CASSYSQAGTGELFF	TGTGCCAGCAGCTATTCCCAGGCGGGGACCGGGGAGCTGTTTTTT
NA	TRBD2	TRBJ2-3	TRBV19	CASTGRGAATDTQYF	TGTGCCAGTACCGGGAGGGGGGCAGCCACAGATACGCAGTATTTT
NA	TRBD1	TRBJ1-1	TRBV14	CASSQKQGAQFEAFF	TGTGCCAGCAGCCAGAAACAGGGGGCGCAATTTGAAGCTTTCTTT
NA	NA	TRBJ2-1	TRBV7-3	CASSLTGGHNEQFF	TGTGCCAGCAGCTTAACAGGGGGACACAATGAGCAGTTCTTC
NA	NA	TRBJ2-1	TRBV7-7	CASSLDRYNEQFF	TGTGCTAGCAGCTTAGACAGGTACAATGAGCAGTTCTTC
once	TRBD1	TRBJ1-3	TRBV5-8	CASSGQGARGNTIYF	TGTGCCAGCAGCGGCCAGGGGGCGCGTGGAAACACCATATATTTT
NA	TRBD2	TRBJ2-3	TRBV5-1	CASSLSSPSGGADTQYF	TGCGCCAGCAGCCTCTCCTCTCCTAGCGGGGGGGCAGATACGCAGTATTTT